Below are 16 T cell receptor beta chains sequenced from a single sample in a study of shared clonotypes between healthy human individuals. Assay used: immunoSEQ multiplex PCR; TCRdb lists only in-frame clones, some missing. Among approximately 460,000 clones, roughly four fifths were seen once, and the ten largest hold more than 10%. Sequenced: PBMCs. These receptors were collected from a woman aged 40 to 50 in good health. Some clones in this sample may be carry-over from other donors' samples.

CDR3 DNA: TGTGCCAGCACCTCATGGGCTAGCGGGAATAATGAGCAGTACTTC. Residues: CASTSWASGNNEQYF. This chain joins TRBV27 and TRBJ2-5, with 9 bases that match TRBD2. Germline V CDR1 and CDR2: MNHEY, SMNVEV (reference sequence). CDR3 length: 15 residues. J gave up 11 bases and V 7 bases, and 17 bases lay outside the gene matches.

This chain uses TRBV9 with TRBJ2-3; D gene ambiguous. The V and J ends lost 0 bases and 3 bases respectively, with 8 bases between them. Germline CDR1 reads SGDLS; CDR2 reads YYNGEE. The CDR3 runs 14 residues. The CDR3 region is CASSVDPRTDTQYF. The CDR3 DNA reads TGTGCCAGCAGCGTAGATCCCCGGACAGATACGCAGTATTTT.

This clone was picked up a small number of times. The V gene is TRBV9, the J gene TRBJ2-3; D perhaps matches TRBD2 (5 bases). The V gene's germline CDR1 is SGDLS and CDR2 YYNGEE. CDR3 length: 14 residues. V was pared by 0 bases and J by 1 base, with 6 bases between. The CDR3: CASSVGRGTDTQYF. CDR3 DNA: TGTGCCAGCAGCGTAGGGCGGGGCACAGATACGCAGTATTTT.

CDR3 DNA sequence: TGTGCCAGCTCACCGGCAGGGAGTTATGGCTACACCTTC. Translation gives CASSPAGSYGYTF. The chain has TRBV18 and TRBJ1-2, with D perhaps TRBD1 (5 bases). The germline gives CDR1 KGHSH, CDR2 LQKENI. V dropped 3 bases and J dropped 5 bases, with 10 bases sitting between them. The CDR3 totals 13 residues.

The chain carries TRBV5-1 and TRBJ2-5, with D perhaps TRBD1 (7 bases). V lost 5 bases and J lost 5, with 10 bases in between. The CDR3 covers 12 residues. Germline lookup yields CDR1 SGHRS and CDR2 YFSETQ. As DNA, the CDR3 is TGCGCCAGCAGACCAGGGGGGGAGACCCAGTACTTC. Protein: CASRPGGETQYF. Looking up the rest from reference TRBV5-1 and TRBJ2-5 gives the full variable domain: KAGVTQTPRYLIKTRGQQVTLSCSPISGHRSVSWYQQTPGQGLQFLFEYFSETQRNKGNFPGRFSGRQFSNSRSEMNVSTLELGDSALYLCASRPGGETQYFGPGTRLLVL.

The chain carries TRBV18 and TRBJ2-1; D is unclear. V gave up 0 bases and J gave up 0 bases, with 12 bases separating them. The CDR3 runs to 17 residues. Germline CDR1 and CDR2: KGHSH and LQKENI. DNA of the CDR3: TGTGCCAGCTCACCACCGGGATCTCCCACCTCCTACAATGAGCAGTTCTTC. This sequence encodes CASSPPGSPTSYNEQFF.

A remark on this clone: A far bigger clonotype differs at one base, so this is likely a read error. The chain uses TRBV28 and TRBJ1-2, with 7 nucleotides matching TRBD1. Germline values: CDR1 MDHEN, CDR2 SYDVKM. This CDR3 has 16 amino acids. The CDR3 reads CASRLSLQGFGYGFTF. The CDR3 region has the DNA TGTGCCAGCAGACTGAGTTTACAGGGGTTCGGCTATGGCTTCACCTTC.

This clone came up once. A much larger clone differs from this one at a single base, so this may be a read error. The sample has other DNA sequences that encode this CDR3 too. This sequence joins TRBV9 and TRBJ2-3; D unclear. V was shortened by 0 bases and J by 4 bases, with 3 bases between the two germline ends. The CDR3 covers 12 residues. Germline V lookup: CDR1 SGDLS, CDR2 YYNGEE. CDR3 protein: CASSVGADTQYF. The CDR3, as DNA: TGTGCCAGCAGCGTAGGGGCAGATACGCAGTATTTT.

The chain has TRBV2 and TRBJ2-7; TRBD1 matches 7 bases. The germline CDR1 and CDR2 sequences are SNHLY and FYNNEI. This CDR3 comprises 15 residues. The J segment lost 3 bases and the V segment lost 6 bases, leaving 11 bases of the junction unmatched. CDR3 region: CASRDRPKTYYEQYF. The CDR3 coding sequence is TGTGCCAGCAGGGACAGGCCAAAAACCTACTACGAGCAGTACTTC.

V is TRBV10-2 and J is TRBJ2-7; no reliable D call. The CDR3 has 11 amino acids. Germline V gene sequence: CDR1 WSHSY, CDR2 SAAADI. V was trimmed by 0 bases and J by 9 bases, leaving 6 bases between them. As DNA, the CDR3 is TGCGCCAGCAGTGAGTCCCGAAGGCAGTACTTC. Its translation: CASSESRRQYF.

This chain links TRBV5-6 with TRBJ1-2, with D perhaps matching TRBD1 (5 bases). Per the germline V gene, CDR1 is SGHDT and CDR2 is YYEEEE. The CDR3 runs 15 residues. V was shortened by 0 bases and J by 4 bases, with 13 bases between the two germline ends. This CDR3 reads CASSLVGQGVYGYTF. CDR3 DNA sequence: TGTGCCAGCAGCTTGGTAGGTCAGGGCGTCTATGGCTACACCTTC.

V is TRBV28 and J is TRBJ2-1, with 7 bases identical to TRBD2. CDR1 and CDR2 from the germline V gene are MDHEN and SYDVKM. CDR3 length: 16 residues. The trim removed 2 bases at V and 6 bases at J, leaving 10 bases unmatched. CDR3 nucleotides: TGTGCCAGCAGTTTAAACCTTTGGGGCGGGGGCAATGAGCAGTTCTTC. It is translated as CASSLNLWGGGNEQFF. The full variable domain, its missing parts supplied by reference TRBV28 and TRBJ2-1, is DVKVTQSSRYLVKRTGEKVFLECVQDMDHENMFWYRQDPGLGLRLIYFSYDVKMKEKGDIPEGYSVSREKKERFSLILESASTNQTSMYLCASSLNLWGGGNEQFFGPGTRLTVL.

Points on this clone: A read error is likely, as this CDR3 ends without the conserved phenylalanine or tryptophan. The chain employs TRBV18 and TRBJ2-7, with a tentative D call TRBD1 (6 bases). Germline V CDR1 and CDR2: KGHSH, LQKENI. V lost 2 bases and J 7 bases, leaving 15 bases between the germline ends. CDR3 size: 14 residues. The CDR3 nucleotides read TGTGCCAGCTCACCAGATGGGGGCGCGGGTGAGCAGTACCTC. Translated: CASSPDGGAGEQYL.

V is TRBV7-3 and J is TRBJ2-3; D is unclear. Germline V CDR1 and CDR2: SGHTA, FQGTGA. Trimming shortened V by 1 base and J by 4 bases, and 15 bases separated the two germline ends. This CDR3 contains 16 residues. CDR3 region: CASSLRGRASPDTQYF. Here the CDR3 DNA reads TGTGCCAGCAGCTTAAGGGGTCGGGCCAGTCCAGATACGCAGTATTTT.

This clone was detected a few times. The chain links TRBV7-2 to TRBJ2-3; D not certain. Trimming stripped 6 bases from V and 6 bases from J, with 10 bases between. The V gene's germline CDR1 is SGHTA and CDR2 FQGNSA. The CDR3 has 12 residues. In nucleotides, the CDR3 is TGTGCCAGCAGTCCAATCCCCGATACGCAGTATTTT. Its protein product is CASSPIPDTQYF. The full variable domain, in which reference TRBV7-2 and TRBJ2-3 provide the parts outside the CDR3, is GAGVSQSPSNKVTEKGKDVELRCDPISGHTALYWYRQSLGQGLEFLIYFQGNSAPDKSGLPSDRFSAERTGGSVSTLTIQRTQQEDSAVYLCASSPIPDTQYFGPGTRLTVL.

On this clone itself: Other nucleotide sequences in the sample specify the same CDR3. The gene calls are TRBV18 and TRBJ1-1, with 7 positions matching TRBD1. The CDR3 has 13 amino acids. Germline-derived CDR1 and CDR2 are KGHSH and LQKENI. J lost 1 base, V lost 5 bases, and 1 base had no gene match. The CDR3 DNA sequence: TGTGCCAGCTCAGGGACAGAGAACACTGAAGCTTTCTTT. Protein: CASSGTENTEAFF.